These 14 T cell receptor beta chains were sequenced from one sample in a study of blood T cell repertoires in COVID-19. Clones were sequenced by immunoSEQ multiplex PCR, and TCRdb holds only the in-frame ones, with some missing. Here the sample spans fewer than 500,000 clones, roughly 86% being singletons. The specimen was peripheral blood. These receptor sequences come from a human donor with acute or convalescent COVID-19. The donor label of this sample is uncertain.

V usage is TRBV10-1 and J usage is TRBJ1-1; D remains ambiguous. CDR3 size: 12 residues. The V end was cut by 0 bases, the J end by 5 bases, with 4 bases between. Germline V gene data show CDR1 as WNHNN and CDR2 as SYGVQD (reference sequence). In DNA, the CDR3 is TGCGCCAGCAGTGAGTCGCGGACTGAAGCTTTCTTT. This gives the protein CASSESRTEAFF.

This chain connects TRBV7-9 to TRBJ1-3, with 9 bases identical to TRBD1. This CDR3 is 14 amino acids long. V trimming: 0 bases; J trimming: 9 bases; junction bases outside the gene matches: 3. Germline V gene data show CDR1 as SEHNR and CDR2 as FQNEAQ (reference sequence). For the CDR3, the DNA is TGTGCCAGCAGCTTAGCGGGACAGGGAGGCACCATATATTTT. Its translation: CASSLAGQGGTIYF.

The rearrangement links TRBV6-1 to TRBJ1-3; 7 nucleotides agree with TRBD1. The V gene's germline CDR1 is MNHNS and CDR2 SASEGT. V was pared by 3 bases and J by 5 bases, with 4 bases of the junction left unmatched. This CDR3 spans 14 amino acids. The CDR3 sequence is CASSDRDSRNTIYF. The CDR3 DNA follows: TGTGCCAGCAGTGACCGGGACAGTCGAAACACCATATATTTT.

The sample holds one count of this clone. In DNA, the CDR3 is TGTGCCAGCAGTGAATGGGGACAGGGAAACACTGAAGCTTTCTTT. Translating it yields CASSEWGQGNTEAFF. The chain couples TRBV2 to TRBJ1-1; 9 nucleotides match TRBD1. Germline CDR1 and CDR2: SNHLY and FYNNEI. This CDR3 region has 15 residues. V gave up 2 bases and J gave up 2 bases; unmatched junction bases: 3.

The gene calls are TRBV3-1 (or the pseudogene TRBV3-2) and TRBJ1-3; the match to TRBD1 covers 7 bases. CDR1 and CDR2 from the germline V gene are LGHDT and YNNKEL (reference sequence). V shed 5 bases and J 7 bases; nucleotides not matched to a gene: 8. The CDR3 extends over 14 amino acids. Here the CDR3 DNA reads TGTGCCAGCAGCAAACGACAGGGTGTGAACACCATATATTTT. Translated, it gives CASSKRQGVNTIYF.

The chain links TRBV21-1 to TRBJ1-6; the table's D call, TRBD1, has no DNA check behind it. TRBV21-1 counts as a pseudogene. This CDR3 region has 13 residues. The CDR3 loop is CASNRDRGSPLHF. CDR3 DNA: TGTGCCAGCAACCGGGACAGAGGGTCACCCCTCCACTTT.

A single count supports this clone. V and J are TRBV7-2 and TRBJ2-1, with a possible D match to TRBD1 (5 bases). The CDR3 runs to 15 residues. CDR1 is SGHTA, CDR2 FQGNSA, per germline. Trimming removed 5 bases at V and 8 bases at J, with 19 bases between. CDR3 sequence (DNA): TGTGCCAGCAGCCCGAGAACGCCCTGGGGCGATGAGCAGTTCTTC. The encoded protein is CASSPRTPWGDEQFF.

This chain uses TRBV6-5 with TRBJ1-5; possible D gene TRBD1, 6 bases. Deletions cut 6 bases from V and 1 base from J, with 10 bases between. CDR1 is MNHEY, CDR2 SVGAGI, per germline. This CDR3 comprises 14 residues. The CDR3 DNA sequence: TGTGCCAGCAGCATCGACAGGAGCAATCAGCCCCAGCATTTT. Translating gives CASSIDRSNQPQHF.

The sample holds a few counts of this clone. The chain uses TRBV12-3 or TRBV12-4 and TRBJ1-1; a weak D match, TRBD1 (6 bases). Trimming pared 6 bases from V and 8 bases from J, leaving 13 bases between. The CDR3 is made up of 12 amino acids. This CDR3 reads CASRQDRSEAFF. The CDR3 DNA follows: TGTGCCAGCAGACAAGACAGGTCGGAAGCTTTCTTT.

This chain joins TRBV6-5 and TRBJ1-1; no clear D gene. The ends were cut back, 0 bases at V and 2 bases at J, with 10 bases in the middle. CDR1 MNHEY and CDR2 SVGAGI come from the germline V gene. The CDR3 loop spans 15 amino acids. CDR3 protein: CASSYSWARNTEAFF. CDR3 nucleotide sequence: TGTGCCAGCAGTTACTCTTGGGCCAGAAACACTGAAGCTTTCTTT.

This clone was observed a handful of times. The chain links TRBV6-5 to TRBJ2-7; 7 nucleotides line up with TRBD2. This CDR3 is built from 15 residues. Trimming cost V 0 bases and J 1 base; bases outside gene matches: 3. Germline assignment: CDR1 MNHEY and CDR2 SVGAGI. The CDR3 loop reads CASSYSQGGSYEQYF. The CDR3 DNA sequence: TGTGCCAGCAGTTACTCCCAGGGAGGGTCCTACGAGCAGTACTTC.

V is TRBV11-3 and J is TRBJ1-1; D is uncertain. From germline, CDR1 is SGHNT and CDR2 YENEEA. This CDR3 is 13 amino acids long. V dropped 5 bases and J dropped 1 base, with 8 bases sitting between them. The CDR3 spells CASSASPNTEAFF. In DNA form, the CDR3 reads TGTGCCAGCAGCGCTAGCCCGAACACTGAAGCTTTCTTT.

This clone has more than one count but fewer than ten. The V and J genes are TRBV27 and TRBJ2-5; D is ambiguous. Trimming cost V 3 bases and J 4 bases, with 9 bases left between them. The germline V gene encodes CDR1 MNHEY and CDR2 SMNVEV (reference sequence). This CDR3 spans 13 amino acids. CDR3 residues: CASSFGSPETQYF. Here the CDR3 DNA reads TGTGCCAGCAGTTTCGGGTCCCCAGAGACCCAGTACTTC.

The table lists this clone with a count of one. The chain joins TRBV19 to TRBJ2-2, with a weak D call TRBD2 (6 bases). The germline gives CDR1 LNHDA, CDR2 SQIVND (reference sequence). There are 13 residues in the CDR3. Trimming removed 4 bases from V and 4 bases from J, with 7 bases in between. In DNA form, the CDR3 reads TGTGCCAGTAGTAGACTAGTCACCGGGGAGCTGTTTTTT. As protein: CASSRLVTGELFF.